A single sample gave rise to the 17 T cell receptor beta chains below, sequenced in a study of Graves' ophthalmopathy and Graves' hyperthyroidism. Amplifying from RNA transcripts, the study obtained TCR beta CDR3 regions. The first round was an RT-PCR with HTBI primers, and the second round was a multiplex PCR. A single record per CDR3 protein comes from TCRdb applying MiXCR to the multiplex PCR reads. Here the sample spans hundreds of thousands of distinct CDR3 sequences, approximately 39% being singletons. What was sequenced was peripheral blood. Receptors were obtained from an adult man with Graves' ophthalmopathy.

This clonotype occurred many times. The chain combines TRBV19 with TRBJ2-7; the D gene is possibly TRBD1 (5 bases). CDR3 length: 13 residues. V was trimmed by 3 bases and J by 3 bases, leaving 9 bases between them. In germline, CDR1 is LNHDA, CDR2 SQIVND (reference sequence). This chain's CDR3 is CASSIGQGYEQYF. The DNA for the CDR3 is TGTGCCAGTAGTATTGGCCAGGGCTACGAGCAGTACTTC. The full variable domain, completed using reference TRBV19 and TRBJ2-7, is DGGITQSPKYLFRKEGQNVTLSCEQNLNHDAMYWYRQDPGQGLRLIYYSQIVNDFQKGDIAEGYSVSREKKESFPLTVTSAQKNPTAFYLCASSIGQGYEQYFGPGTRLTVT.

The chain combines TRBV6-2 or TRBV6-3 with TRBJ2-5, with TRBD1 matching over 7 bases. Germline CDR1 is MNHEY and CDR2 is SVGEGT. The length of the CDR3 is 13 residues. Trimming cost V 10 bases and J 3 bases; bases outside gene matches: 8. CDR3 in DNA: TGTGCCAACCAAACCCAGGGGGAAGAGACCCAGTACTTC. It codes for CANQTQGEETQYF.

The genes are TRBV29-1 and TRBJ2-5; possibly TRBD1 for D (6 bases). Deletions cut 6 bases from V and 7 bases from J, with 12 bases between. Germline-derived CDR1 and CDR2 are SQVTM and ANQGSEA. The CDR3 runs to 11 residues. The CDR3 protein is CSVGKTGTQYF. The CDR3 coding sequence is TGCAGCGTGGGGAAGACAGGGACCCAGTACTTC.

This clonotype was picked up many times. This clone may be a read error of a much larger clone one base away. The chain links TRBV9 to TRBJ1-1; 9 bases are a match to TRBD1. Unmatched junction bases numbered 2, after V lost 4 bases and J lost 1 base. The CDR3 is 14 residues long. In germline, CDR1 is SGDLS, CDR2 YYNGEE. The CDR3 loop is CASSRDRANTEAFF. CDR3 DNA sequence: TGTGCCAGCAGCCGGGACAGGGCGAACACTGAAGCTTTCTTT.

V usage is TRBV7-9 and J usage is TRBJ1-2, with 12 nucleotides matching TRBD1. CDR1 and CDR2 (germline): SEHNR, FQNEAQ (reference sequence). The CDR3 contains 16 residues. V lost 6 bases to trimming and J lost 6 bases; unmatched junction nucleotides: 11. This CDR3 reads CASSAGTGGKRDGYTF. The DNA of the CDR3 is TGTGCCAGCAGTGCCGGGACAGGGGGCAAGAGGGATGGCTACACCTTC.

This rearrangement joins TRBV29-1 to TRBJ1-5, with a possible D match to TRBD1 (5 bases). V lost 6 bases and J 0 bases, leaving 24 bases between the germline ends. Germline V gives CDR1 SQVTM, CDR2 ANQGSEA. The CDR3 is 18 amino acids. The DNA of the CDR3 is TGCAGCGTCGACAGCCGACGGATCCTGGGCTATAGCAATCAGCCCCAGCATTTT. Its translation: CSVDSRRILGYSNQPQHF.

As concerns this clonotype: It may be a read error: a sequence one base away is much more abundant. Written as DNA, the CDR3 is TGTGCCACCGACGGGACAGGGGCTGGCTACACCTTC. Protein sequence: CATDGTGAGYTF. This chain connects TRBV15 to TRBJ1-2; 10 bases map to TRBD1. CDR1 and CDR2 (germline): LNHNV, YYDKDF (reference sequence). V shed 8 bases, J shed 7 bases, and the junction held 4 bases outside the gene matches. The CDR3 spans 12 residues.

This clonotype was observed a single time. The V gene is TRBV5-5, the J gene TRBJ1-2; D possibly corresponds to TRBD1 (6 bases). In germline, CDR1 is SGHKS, CDR2 YYEKEE (reference sequence). Trimming took off 1 base at V and 4 bases at J, with 14 bases between the two ends. The CDR3 loop spans 15 amino acids. The CDR3 here is CASSLSGATSYGYTF. CDR3 nucleotides: TGTGCCAGCAGCTTGTCGGGGGCGACTAGCTATGGCTACACCTTC. Together with reference TRBV5-5 and TRBJ1-2, the CDR3 gives the full variable domain: DAGVTQSPTHLIKTRGQQVTLRCSPISGHKSVSWYQQVLGQGPQFIFQYYEKEERGRGNFPDRFSARQFPNYSSELNVNALLLGDSALYLCASSLSGATSYGYTFGSGTRLTVV.

This clonotype was counted a few times. CDR3 sequence reads: CAWSVGGSGANVLTF. CDR3 coding DNA: TGTGCCTGGAGTGTAGGTGGGTCTGGGGCCAACGTCCTGACTTTC. This chain connects TRBV30 to TRBJ2-6; D ambiguous. The germline CDR1 and CDR2 sequences are GTSNPN and SVGIG (reference sequence). Trimming left V 0 bases short and J 1 base short, with 7 bases between. This CDR3 has 15 residues.

The V gene is TRBV6-5, the J gene TRBJ1-2; D might be TRBD1 (6 bases). In germline, CDR1 is MNHEY, CDR2 SVGAGI. The CDR3 is 13 amino acids. Trimming cost V 6 bases and J 8 bases, with 16 bases left between them. CDR3 region: CASSFRTDGGYTF. The CDR3 DNA is TGTGCCAGCAGCTTCAGGACAGACGGAGGCTACACCTTC.

This clonotype was counted ten times or more. V and J are TRBV2 and TRBJ2-7; 9 bases line up with TRBD2. CDR1 is SNHLY and CDR2 is FYNNEI in the germline V gene. CDR3 length: 15 amino acids. Trimming took 6 bases from V and 3 from J; bases not matched to a gene: 9. CDR3 sequence reads: CASSRQRGAHYEQYF. CDR3 in DNA: TGTGCCAGCAGCAGACAGCGGGGGGCGCACTACGAGCAGTACTTC.

The table lists this clonotype with a few counts. The J gene is TRBJ2-6, the V gene TRBV12-3 or TRBV12-4; 9 positions agree with TRBD2. The CDR3 consists of 18 residues. The V segment lost 3 bases and the J segment 0 bases; nucleotides outside the gene matches: 6. CDR3: CASSFPSGGSSGANVLTF. CDR3 sequence (DNA): TGTGCCAGCAGTTTCCCCAGCGGGGGGTCCTCTGGGGCCAACGTCCTGACTTTC.

This clonotype was seen at least ten times. This chain uses TRBV7-2 with TRBJ2-7; D is unresolved. V gave up 4 bases and J gave up 4 bases, with 11 bases separating them. CDR1 and CDR2 (germline): SGHTA, FQGNSA. The CDR3 totals 13 residues. This CDR3 reads CASSSTLQYEQYF. The CDR3 bases are TGTGCCAGCAGCTCTACCCTCCAGTACGAGCAGTACTTC.

This clonotype appeared many times. This rearrangement joins TRBV5-1 to TRBJ1-1; D remains ambiguous. Germline V gives CDR1 SGHRS, CDR2 YFSETQ. V was trimmed by 4 bases and J by 1 base, leaving 11 bases between them. The CDR3 sequence is 14 residues long. CDR3 region: CASSISTQNTEAFF. The CDR3 DNA sequence: TGCGCCAGCAGCATTTCGACACAGAACACTGAAGCTTTCTTT.

The rearrangement joins TRBV11-2 to TRBJ2-6; D unclear. The CDR3 sequence is 15 residues long. Trimming removed 5 bases at V and 4 bases at J, with 12 bases between. Germline V gives CDR1 SGHAT, CDR2 FQNNGV. The CDR3 loop reads CASSPQHSGANVLTF. The DNA for the CDR3 is TGTGCCAGCAGCCCACAGCATTCAGGGGCCAACGTCCTGACTTTC.

J is TRBJ2-5 and V is TRBV25-1, with a weak D call TRBD2 (5 bases). V was cut by 6 bases and J by 2 bases, with 13 bases left in between. The V gene's germline CDR1 is MGHDK and CDR2 SYGVNS. The CDR3 covers 14 residues. Here the CDR3 DNA reads TGTGCCAGCAGCCAAGATGGGAGACAAGAGACCCAGTACTTC. Translated: CASSQDGRQETQYF.

Regarding this clonotype: With a much larger clone just one base away, this may be a read error. The conserved phenylalanine or tryptophan normally closing the CDR3 is absent here, so this likely arose from a read error. V is TRBV29-1 and J is TRBJ1-1; 7 bases fit TRBD1. After removal of 7 bases from V and 2 bases from J, the junction contained 7 bases not matched to a gene. CDR3 length: 13 amino acids. Germline V gives CDR1 SQVTM, CDR2 ANQGSEA. The chain's CDR3 is CSALGTDNTEAFS. The CDR3 region has the DNA TGCAGCGCCCTCGGGACAGATAACACTGAAGCTTTCTCT.